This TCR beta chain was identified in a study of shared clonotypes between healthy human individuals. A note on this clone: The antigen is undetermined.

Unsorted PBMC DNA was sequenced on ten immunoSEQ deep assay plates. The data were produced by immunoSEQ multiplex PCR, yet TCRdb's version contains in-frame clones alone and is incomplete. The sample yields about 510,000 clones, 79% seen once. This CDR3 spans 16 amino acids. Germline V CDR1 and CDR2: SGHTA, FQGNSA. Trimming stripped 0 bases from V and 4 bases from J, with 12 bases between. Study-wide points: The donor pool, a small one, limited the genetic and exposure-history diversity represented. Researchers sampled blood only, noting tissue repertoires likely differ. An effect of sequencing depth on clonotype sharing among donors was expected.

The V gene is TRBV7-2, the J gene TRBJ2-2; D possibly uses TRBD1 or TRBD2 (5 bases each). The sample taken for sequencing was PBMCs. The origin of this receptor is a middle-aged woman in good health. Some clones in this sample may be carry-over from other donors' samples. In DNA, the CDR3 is TGTGCCAGCAGCTTAGCCTCGGGAAGGGGCACCGGGGAGCTGTTTTTT. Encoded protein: CASSLASGRGTGELFF. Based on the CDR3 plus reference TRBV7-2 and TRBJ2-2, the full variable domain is GAGVSQSPSNKVTEKGKDVELRCDPISGHTALYWYRQSLGQGLEFLIYFQGNSAPDKSGLPSDRFSAERTGGSVSTLTIQRTQQEDSAVYLCASSLASGRGTGELFFGEGSRLTVL.